This T cell receptor beta chain derives from a study of blood T cell repertoires in COVID-19. Overall study context: Samples came from the United States, Italy and Spain, spanning acute and convalescent COVID-19.

Using immunoSEQ multiplex PCR, the repertoire was profiled, and TCRdb retains in-frame clones only, with some absent. The sample lists around 130,000 clones, approximately 84% occurring once. This clone occurred a few times. Sequencing input: peripheral blood. This sequence was found in a woman aged 60 to 75 with acute or convalescent COVID-19.

The CDR3 DNA is TGTGCCAGCAGTTTGGAGCAGAAAGCTTTCTTT. Amino acid sequence: CASSLEQKAFF. The chain joins TRBV12-3 or TRBV12-4 to TRBJ1-1; D is undetermined. The V and J ends lost 3 bases and 9 bases respectively, with 8 bases between them. The CDR3 consists of 11 residues.